The clone carrying this TCR beta chain has at least ten counts. Antigen specificity is unknown. Amplification yielded TCR beta CDR3 regions, with RNA transcripts as the source. A first-round RT-PCR of the TCR CDR3 used the HTBI primer set. From the multiplex PCR reads, TCRdb called clonotypes with MiXCR, one entry per CDR3 protein. The profile shows 300,000 to 400,000 distinct CDR3 sequences, around 13% of them singletons. The ends were cut back, 1 base at V and 5 bases at J, with 5 bases in the middle. The germline V gene has CDR1 SGHTA and CDR2 FQGTGA. The CDR3 totals 13 residues. The source of the sample is a study of T cells in Graves' hyperthyroidism and ophthalmopathy. The study, taken as a whole, reports: Among thyroid clonotypes expanded above 0.001, most also appeared in blood.

Reasons for excluding patients were uncontrolled infection, other autoimmune disease, pregnancy or lactation. It was 10 ml of fresh peripheral blood that supplied the PBMCs. The chain couples TRBV7-3 to TRBJ2-2; D is unclear. The clonotype originates from a woman in her late teens or twenties with Graves' hyperthyroidism. The sample taken for sequencing was blood. In DNA, the CDR3 is TGTGCCAGCAGCTTAATCCCTACCGGGGAGCTGTTTTTT. Translated, it gives CASSLIPTGELFF.